These T cell receptor beta chains were read from a single sample in a study of vaccination and CD4 T cells after COVID-19. Each CDR3 protein is one row after TCRdb ran MiXCR on the PCR reads. The table lists more than 14,000 distinct CDR3 sequences, 48% of them singletons, with about 14% in the top ten. No cognate antigen is known for these TCRs. The specimen sequenced was CD4+ T cells from blood, cultured in vitro. The receptors originated from a human donor who had recovered from COVID-19. Each CDR3 is given with its conserved first and last residue. The order of the fields is J gene, V gene, CDR3 protein.

TRBJ2-2 TRBV9 CASSPSWGNTGELFF
TRBJ1-1 TRBV14 CASSQRQGWMNTEAFF
TRBJ2-2 TRBV12-5 CASGLVAGHTGELFF
TRBJ2-1 TRBV20-1 CSARGGSGGLYNEQFF
TRBJ2-1 TRBV6-2/TRBV6-3 CASSYGGSYEQFF
TRBJ2-7 TRBV7-2 CASSLVNSGSSYEQYF
TRBJ1-6 TRBV19 CASSIDQGARSPLHF
TRBJ1-5 TRBV3-1 CASSQGLEGNQPQHF
TRBJ2-7 TRBV20-1 CSARVAGGPYEQYF
TRBJ2-2 TRBV20-1 CSARVNSQRGLTGELFF
TRBJ2-7 TRBV10-2 CASIGGSYEQYF
TRBJ1-1 TRBV12-3/TRBV12-4 CASSPIAGGAFF
TRBJ2-5 TRBV6-2/TRBV6-3 CASSYGETQYF
TRBJ1-1 TRBV11-3 CASSLLGQGNTEAFF
TRBJ1-5 TRBV19 CATTEGAGVQPQHF
TRBJ1-1 TRBV2 CASSAAVGVRAEAFF
TRBJ2-7 TRBV20-1 CSARARTHFYEQYF
TRBJ2-3 TRBV20-1 CSARETLTDTQYF
TRBJ1-3 TRBV7-2 CASSLQGFSSGNTIYF
TRBJ1-1 TRBV7-2 CASSQRPIMNTEAFF
TRBJ1-5 TRBV4-1 CASSQEIGPGGNQPQHF
TRBJ2-7 TRBV12-3/TRBV12-4 CASTGLRGPKEQYF
TRBJ2-3 TRBV5-6 CASSPPSADTQYF
TRBJ1-4 TRBV5-1 CASKLTGASNEKLFF
TRBJ1-1 TRBV7-6 CASSSRGARPEAFF
TRBJ2-1 TRBV24-1 CATATGTGHDEQFF
TRBJ1-2 TRBV6-1 CASRPGQGASNYGYTF
TRBJ2-5 TRBV5-4 CASSLAVRQETQYF
TRBJ1-1 TRBV6-1 CASSDHPLTRIEAFF
TRBJ2-1 TRBV7-2 CASSSLGQSLNREQFF
TRBJ2-7 TRBV7-2 CASSLAGGGEQYF
TRBJ1-5 TRBV7-8 CASSLGAGAGNQPQHF
TRBJ1-1 TRBV19 CASSLGPGAFF
TRBJ1-2 TRBV10-3 CAISELGDREDGYTF
TRBJ1-5 TRBV27 CASSESNQPQHF
TRBJ1-1 TRBV28 CASSLRQLNTEAFF
TRBJ1-1 TRBV11-3 CASSLAWEMNTEAFF
TRBJ1-1 TRBV11-3 CASSPRGPGTEAFF
TRBJ2-7 TRBV2 CASSQDRGVGEQYF
TRBJ2-5 TRBV10-3 CAISDPGQIQETQYF
TRBJ2-7 TRBV7-2 CASSLTLWQSYEQYF